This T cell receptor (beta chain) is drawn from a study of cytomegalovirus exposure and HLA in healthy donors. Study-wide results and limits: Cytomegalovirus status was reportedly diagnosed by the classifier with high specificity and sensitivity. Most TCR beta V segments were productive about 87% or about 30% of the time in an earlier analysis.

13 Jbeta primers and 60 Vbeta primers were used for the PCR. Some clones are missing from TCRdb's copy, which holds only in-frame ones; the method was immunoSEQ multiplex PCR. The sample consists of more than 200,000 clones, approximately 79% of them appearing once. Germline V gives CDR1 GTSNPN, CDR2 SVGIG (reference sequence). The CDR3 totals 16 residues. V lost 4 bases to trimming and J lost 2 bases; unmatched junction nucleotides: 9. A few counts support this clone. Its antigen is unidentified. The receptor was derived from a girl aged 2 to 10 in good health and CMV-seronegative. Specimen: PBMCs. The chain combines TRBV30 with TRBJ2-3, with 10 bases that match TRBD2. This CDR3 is CAWISRTSGFTDTQYF. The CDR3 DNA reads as TGTGCCTGGATTTCGCGGACTAGCGGTTTCACAGATACGCAGTATTTT. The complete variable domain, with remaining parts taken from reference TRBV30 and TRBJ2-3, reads SQTIHQWPATLVQPVGSPLSLECTVEGTSNPNLYWYRQAAGRGLQLLFYSVGIGQISSEVPQNLSASRPQDRQFILSSKKLLLSDSGFYLCAWISRTSGFTDTQYFGPGTRLTVL.